This entry is about one T cell receptor (beta chain). The table came from immunoSEQ multiplex PCR; TCRdb's copy has only in-frame clones and leaves some out. Among roughly 200,000 clones listed, 82% were seen once. These data come from a study of blood T cell repertoires in COVID-19. Study details: The United States, Italy and Spain were the sources of the acute and convalescent COVID-19 samples. PBMCs, B-cell-depleted T cells, or T cells provided the cDNA or gDNA that made up the material.

This TCR was sampled from a woman in her fifties or sixties with acute COVID-19. Sequenced: PBMCs or T cells enriched from blood (not recorded which).

The CDR3 DNA sequence: TGTGCTAGTGGTCCCTCGGGAGGGACTGAAGCTTTCTTT. This sequence encodes CASGPSGGTEAFF. V usage is TRBV12-5 and J usage is TRBJ1-1, with D uncertain. V was shortened by 5 bases and J by 5 bases, with 12 bases between the two germline ends. This CDR3 has 13 residues. Germline lookup yields CDR1 LGHNT and CDR2 FRNRAP.